The 26 T cell receptor beta chains given below trace back to one sample, sequenced in a study of Graves' ophthalmopathy and Graves' hyperthyroidism. RNA transcripts were the source from which TCR beta CDR3 regions were amplified. Investigators did first-round RT-PCR with HTBI primers, then second-round multiplex PCR. TCRdb itself ran the multiplex PCR reads through MiXCR, one entry per CDR3 protein. Altogether over a million distinct CDR3 sequences are present, around a third being singletons, with the ten largest covering 11%. The sequenced material came from peripheral blood or thyroid tissue (not recorded which). Every receptor here comes from an adult man with Graves' hyperthyroidism.

The rearrangement uses TRBV7-2 and TRBJ2-7; the D gene is possibly TRBD1 (6 bases). Trimming pared 5 bases from V and 7 bases from J, leaving 21 bases between. Germline lookup yields CDR1 SGHTA and CDR2 FQGNSA. The CDR3 loop spans 15 amino acids. This CDR3 is CASSPSRLGAGEQYF. CDR3 coding DNA: TGTGCCAGCAGCCCAAGTCGTCTGGGGGCGGGTGAGCAGTACTTC. The whole variable domain, remainder taken from reference TRBV7-2 and TRBJ2-7, is GAGVSQSPSNKVTEKGKDVELRCDPISGHTALYWYRQSLGQGLEFLIYFQGNSAPDKSGLPSDRFSAERTGGSVSTLTIQRTQQEDSAVYLCASSPSRLGAGEQYFGPGTRLTVT.

This clonotype was observed a handful of times. The gene calls are TRBV9 and TRBJ2-5; the D gene could be TRBD1 or TRBD2 (5 bases each). This CDR3 spans 15 amino acids. The V gene lost 0 bases and the J gene lost 2 bases, with 11 bases spanning the gap. Germline CDR1 is SGDLS and CDR2 is YYNGEE. CDR3 sequence reads: CASSVGWGPQETQYF. The CDR3 DNA reads TGTGCCAGCAGCGTAGGGTGGGGACCACAAGAGACCCAGTACTTC.

This clonotype has a count of ten or more. The chain carries TRBV7-9 and TRBJ2-7; 9 bases agree with TRBD2. CDR3 length: 15 residues. J gave up 5 bases and V 2 bases, and 7 bases lay outside the gene matches. From germline, CDR1 is SEHNR and CDR2 FQNEAQ (reference sequence). The CDR3, as DNA: TGTGCCAGCAGCTTATTTGCGGGGGGGCCTCACGAGCAGTACTTC. It encodes CASSLFAGGPHEQYF.

To note about this clonotype: This may be a read error: a much more frequent sequence differs by one nucleotide. This chain uses TRBV7-9 with TRBJ2-7, with 10 bases lining up with TRBD1. The germline gives CDR1 SEHNR, CDR2 FQNEAQ (reference sequence). The CDR3 has 17 residues. Losses at the gene ends were 5 bases for V and 2 bases for J; bases not matched to a gene: 12. CDR3 nucleotides: TGTGCCAGCAGCCCCGCACCCGGACAGGGGGGGGCCTACGAGCAGTACTTC. This encodes CASSPAPGQGGAYEQYF. Complete variable domain (other parts from reference TRBV7-9 and TRBJ2-7): DTGVSQNPRHKITKRGQNVTFRCDPISEHNRLYWYRQTLGQGPEFLTYFQNEAQLEKSRLLSDRFSAERPKGSFSTLEIQRTEQGDSAMYLCASSPAPGQGGAYEQYFGPGTRLTVT.

CDR3 nucleotide sequence: TGTGCCAGCAGCCAAGGGGCGGGACAGGGGAGAGCTTTCTTT. It codes for CASSQGAGQGRAFF. V gene TRBV3-1 combines with J gene TRBJ1-1; 10 nucleotides agree with TRBD1. The CDR3 is made up of 14 amino acids. The V segment lost 1 base and the J segment 10 bases; nucleotides outside the gene matches: 6. The germline gives CDR1 LGHDT, CDR2 YNNKEL (reference sequence).

The chain is built from TRBV29-1 and TRBJ1-1, with D possibly TRBD1 on 5 matching bases. Germline values: CDR1 SQVTM, CDR2 ANQGSEA. V gave up 7 bases and J gave up 2 bases, with 17 bases separating them. This CDR3 has 14 amino acids. This chain's CDR3 is CSAWAGRPNTEAFF. The CDR3 bases are TGCAGCGCCTGGGCAGGGAGGCCCAACACTGAAGCTTTCTTT.

This clonotype occurred many times. The rearrangement joins TRBV5-1 to TRBJ1-2, with TRBD1 as a possible D gene (6 bases). Trimming pared 4 bases from V and 6 bases from J, leaving 25 bases between. Germline assignment: CDR1 SGHRS and CDR2 YFSETQ. This CDR3 contains 17 residues. The CDR3 loop is CASSVTGTDRGLDGYTF. The CDR3 nucleotides are TGCGCCAGCAGCGTAACCGGGACGGACCGGGGGCTTGATGGCTACACCTTC.

This clonotype was recorded at least ten times. The gene calls are TRBV15 and TRBJ1-5; no definite D call. V lost 0 bases, J lost 1 base, and 7 bases lay in between. The CDR3 runs to 15 residues. Germline lookup yields CDR1 LNHNV and CDR2 YYDKDF (reference sequence). The CDR3 nucleotides read TGTGCCACCAGCAGAGACAGGTTAAGCAATCAGCCCCAGCATTTT. This gives the protein CATSRDRLSNQPQHF.

This clonotype appeared many times. J is TRBJ1-5 and V is TRBV20-1; no definite D call. The CDR3 spans 13 residues. Germline V gives CDR1 DFQATT, CDR2 SNEGSKA (reference sequence). Trimming removed 6 bases from V and 6 bases from J, with 15 bases in between. The DNA of the CDR3 is TGCAGTGCAAACCGCGGTGGGTCTCAGCCCCAGCATTTT. Translating gives CSANRGGSQPQHF.

The count of this clonotype is one. The rearrangement uses TRBV7-2 and TRBJ2-5; D is possibly TRBD2 (7 bases). Germline V CDR1 and CDR2: SGHTA, FQGNSA. Trimming removed 6 bases at V and 7 bases at J, with 21 bases between. The CDR3 has 15 residues. Written as DNA, the CDR3 is TGTGCCAGCAGTCTACGTGCGGGGGCTCTGGCGACCCAGTACTTC. It codes for CASSLRAGALATQYF.

This chain uses TRBV29-1 with TRBJ1-2; 7 bases are shared with TRBD1. The germline gives CDR1 SQVTM, CDR2 ANQGSEA. The CDR3 spans 11 residues. Germline trimming cut 7 bases from V and 12 bases from J; bases unmatched to any gene: 11. The CDR3 spells CSGTTGAGNTF. In DNA, the CDR3 is TGCAGCGGGACAACAGGGGCTGGAAACACCTTC.

There are many counts of this clonotype. The rearrangement uses TRBV9 and TRBJ2-5, with 12 bases that match TRBD2. From germline, CDR1 is SGDLS and CDR2 YYNGEE. The CDR3 consists of 15 residues. V trimming: 3 bases; J trimming: 3 bases; junction bases outside the gene matches: 3. Here the CDR3 DNA reads TGTGCCAGCAGCGACAGACTAGCGGGGGAAGAGACCCAGTACTTC. Amino acid sequence: CASSDRLAGEETQYF.

V and J are TRBV14 and TRBJ2-5, with D tentatively TRBD2 (5 bases). CDR3 length: 16 amino acids. Looked up from germline, CDR1 is SGHDN and CDR2 is FVKESK. Trimming pared 2 bases from V and 2 bases from J, leaving 15 bases between. CDR3 amino acids: CASSQPTAAVQETQYF. CDR3 DNA: TGTGCCAGCAGCCAACCCACAGCGGCAGTTCAAGAGACCCAGTACTTC.

With regard to this clonotype: At one end the junction does not follow the germline gene, possibly because of a read error. This chain links TRBV11-2 with TRBJ1-6; 7 bases align to TRBD1. Per germline, CDR1 SGHAT and CDR2 FQNNGV. The CDR3 consists of 13 residues. The CDR3 region has the DNA TGTGCCAGCAGCTTAGCGCTCGGACAGGCAGTTTACTTT. Translating it yields CASSLALGQAVYF.

This clonotype was seen many times. The genes are TRBV29-1 and TRBJ2-5; D remains ambiguous. Looked up from germline, CDR1 is SQVTM and CDR2 is ANQGSEA. The V end lost 3 bases, the J end lost 2 bases, and 16 bases lay between the germline ends. The CDR3 contains 15 residues. The CDR3 DNA is TGCAGCGTTGAGAAGGCCAGCCAATATCAAGAGACCCAGTACTTC. This translates into CSVEKASQYQETQYF.

This clonotype has a single count. The CDR3 DNA is TGCGCCAGCAGCGGGGGACAGGGTGTCTCTGAAGCTTTCTTT. It translates to CASSGGQGVSEAFF. The chain couples TRBV5-1 to TRBJ1-1; 9 nucleotides match TRBD1. With V trimmed by 4 bases and J by 6 bases, 7 bases remained unmatched. The CDR3 contains 14 residues. CDR1 and CDR2 from the germline V gene are SGHRS and YFSETQ. Variable domain in full (rest from reference TRBV5-1 and TRBJ1-1): KAGVTQTPRYLIKTRGQQVTLSCSPISGHRSVSWYQQTPGQGLQFLFEYFSETQRNKGNFPGRFSGRQFSNSRSEMNVSTLELGDSALYLCASSGGQGVSEAFFGQGTRLTVV.

This clonotype has just a few counts. CDR3 amino acids: CSVPGLGTVDYGYTF. The CDR3 bases are TGCAGCGTTCCTGGTCTCGGGACAGTAGACTATGGCTACACCTTC. The chain links TRBV29-1 to TRBJ1-2; TRBD1 matches 7 bases. Trimming took 5 bases from V and 3 from J; bases not matched to a gene: 12. Germline-derived CDR1 and CDR2 are SQVTM and ANQGSEA. There are 15 residues in the CDR3.

This clonotype was counted many times. The rearrangement links TRBV5-6 to TRBJ2-7, with no clear D. This CDR3 region has 12 residues. V lost 4 bases and J lost 4, with 9 bases in between. Germline CDR1 reads SGHDT; CDR2 reads YYEEEE. The CDR3 protein is CASSRRLYEQYF. The CDR3 DNA is TGTGCCAGCAGCAGAAGACTGTACGAGCAGTACTTC.

The gene calls are TRBV2 and TRBJ1-3; D not resolved. Trimming removed 2 bases at V and 4 bases at J, with 15 bases between. Germline lookup yields CDR1 SNHLY and CDR2 FYNNEI. The CDR3 extends over 16 amino acids. Written as DNA, the CDR3 is TGTGCCAGCAGTGAATGGAGTGGGATCGTGGGAAACACCATATATTTT. Amino acid sequence: CASSEWSGIVGNTIYF.

The sample holds many counts of this clonotype. The chain uses TRBV2 and TRBJ1-1, with a weak D call TRBD1 (6 bases). Germline V gives CDR1 SNHLY, CDR2 FYNNEI. The CDR3 sequence is 15 residues long. The V end lost 9 bases, the J end lost 6 bases, and 23 bases lay between the germline ends. CDR3 loop: CASSIPGGGVAEAFF. Written as DNA, the CDR3 is TGTGCCAGTTCCATCCCGGGGGGCGGTGTGGCTGAAGCTTTCTTT.

The table lists this clonotype with many counts. J is TRBJ2-7 and V is TRBV20-1, with 7 bases identical to TRBD1. The junction had 6 bases not matched to a gene; V was cut back by 3 bases and J by 4 bases. Germline-derived CDR1 and CDR2 are DFQATT and SNEGSKA (reference sequence). This CDR3 has 13 residues. CDR3 bases: TGCAGTGCTAGTAGTGGGACAGCATACGAGCAGTACTTC. Translating gives CSASSGTAYEQYF.

There are many counts of this clonotype. The V and J genes are TRBV10-3 and TRBJ2-7, with a weak D call TRBD1 (5 bases). V lost 4 bases, J lost 3 bases, and 13 bases lay in between. Germline assignment: CDR1 ENHRY and CDR2 SYGVKD. The CDR3 spans 14 residues. CDR3 sequence reads: CAISAVTDNYEQYF. Here the CDR3 DNA reads TGTGCCATCAGTGCTGTTACGGACAACTACGAGCAGTACTTC.

Worth noting for this clonotype: This likely comes from a read error, as the CDR3 has no conserved phenylalanine or tryptophan at its end. The chain has TRBV11-2 and TRBJ1-1; D is possibly TRBD1 (5 bases). Per the germline V gene, CDR1 is SGHAT and CDR2 is FQNNGV. The length of the CDR3 is 14 residues. V dropped 2 bases and J dropped 4 bases, with 11 bases sitting between them. The CDR3 bases are TGTGCCAGCAGCTTAAATCCGGGGGTCACTGAAGCTTTCCTT. Amino acid sequence: CASSLNPGVTEAFL.

As concerns this clonotype: Without the conserved terminal phenylalanine or tryptophan, this CDR3 likely stems from a read error. No DNA is shown, since the ends of the CDR3 on it are uncertain; the CDR3 is the one TCRdb lists. The J gene is TRBJ1-5, the V gene TRBV7-2; TRBD1 is taken as the D call from the table, unchecked against the DNA. Germline CDR1 SGHTA, CDR2 FQGNSA. The CDR3 extends over 10 residues, inclusive of both ends. The CDR3 region is CASSRTYGGI.

The chain links TRBV12-3 or TRBV12-4 to TRBJ2-7, with unresolved D. The V and J ends lost 3 bases and 4 bases respectively, with 10 bases between them. The CDR3 is 13 amino acids. CDR3 bases: TGTGCCAGCAGTTTTAACGTAATGTACGAGCAGTACTTC. This sequence encodes CASSFNVMYEQYF.

This clonotype was counted many times. The V gene is TRBV19, the J gene TRBJ1-5, with D possibly being TRBD1 (5 bases). The CDR3 consists of 14 residues. CDR1 is LNHDA, CDR2 SQIVND, per germline (reference sequence). The V end was cut by 6 bases, the J end by 0 bases, with 9 bases between. The CDR3 DNA is TGTGCCAGTAGGGGGGATTATAGCAATCAGCCCCAGCATTTT. This encodes CASRGDYSNQPQHF.